A selection of T cell receptor beta chains follows, all from one sample in a study of regulatory T cells in long-lasting Graves disease. TCRdb re-called the multiplex PCR reads with MiXCR, one entry per CDR3 protein. Of 360,000 or so distinct CDR3 sequences detected, approximately 15% appear once; the ten largest clones hold roughly 29%. This same sample was also taken into another study, of T cells in Graves' hyperthyroidism and ophthalmopathy.

The sequencing here drew on peripheral blood mononuclear cells (PBMCs), taken at new diagnosis, from a patient treated with antithyroid drugs. The source of these receptors is a man aged 35 to 55 with Graves disease. Both conserved end residues are part of each CDR3. D genes are given only for firm matches. Size values are once, few and many counts, or a class for expanded clones, and some rows have none.

D: -; size: many; V: TRBV27; J: TRBJ2-5; CDR3: CASKLMAAQETQYF; DNA: TGTGCCAGCAAGCTGATGGCTGCCCAAGAGACCCAGTACTTC
D: -; size: many; V: TRBV20-1; J: TRBJ2-1; CDR3: CSASPPGTYNEQFF; DNA: TGCAGTGCCTCCCCCCCAGGTACCTACAATGAGCAGTTCTTC
D: -; size: -; V: TRBV28; J: TRBJ2-1; CDR3: CASSLVRNEQFF; DNA: TGTGCCAGCAGTTTAGTTAGGAATGAGCAGTTCTTC
D: -; size: many; V: TRBV28; J: TRBJ2-5; CDR3: CASSLRGPQYF; DNA: TGTGCCAGCAGCCTCCGTGGGCCCCAGTACTTC
D: -; size: many; V: TRBV6-1; J: TRBJ2-3; CDR3: CASTRTDNTDTQYF; DNA: TGTGCCAGCACCCGGACTGATAACACAGATACGCAGTATTTT
D: -; size: -; V: TRBV2; J: TRBJ2-1; CDR3: CASGIGRYNEQFF; DNA: TGTGCCAGCGGAATTGGAAGGTACAATGAGCAGTTCTTC
D: TRBD2; size: -; V: TRBV28; J: TRBJ2-7; CDR3: CASSPGTSGSFVFHEQYF; DNA: TGTGCCAGCAGTCCTGGGACTAGCGGGAGTTTTGTGTTCCACGAGCAGTACTTC
D: -; size: -; V: TRBV6-1; J: TRBJ1-6; CDR3: CASRRDGYNSPLHF; DNA: TGTGCCAGCAGAAGGGATGGGTATAATTCACCCCTCCACTTT
D: TRBD2; size: -; V: TRBV2; J: TRBJ2-1; CDR3: CASRREAGGRNEQFF; DNA: TGTGCCAGCAGGAGAGAAGCGGGGGGGCGCAATGAGCAGTTCTTC
D: TRBD1; size: many; V: TRBV5-1; J: TRBJ1-4; CDR3: CASRSGGASEKLFF; DNA: TGCGCCAGCAGGTCAGGGGGCGCATCGGAAAAACTGTTTTTT
D: -; size: many; V: TRBV4-1; J: TRBJ1-1; CDR3: CASSQDRVRTEAFF; DNA: TGCGCCAGCAGCCAAGATAGAGTCAGGACTGAAGCTTTCTTT
D: -; size: -; V: TRBV30; J: TRBJ2-2; CDR3: CAWSVAGRGFSGELFF; DNA: TGTGCCTGGAGTGTGGCGGGCAGGGGTTTCTCCGGGGAGCTGTTTTTT
D: -; size: -; V: TRBV7-9; J: TRBJ1-1; CDR3: CASSLVAGLVENTEASF; DNA: TGTGCCAGCAGCTTAGTAGCGGGATTGGTAGAGAACACTGAAGCTTCCTTT
D: TRBD2; size: many; V: TRBV11-2; J: TRBJ2-1; CDR3: CASNRLAGGRYHEQFF; DNA: TGTGCCAGCAACCGACTAGCGGGGGGACGATACCATGAGCAGTTCTTC
D: -; size: few; V: TRBV24-1; J: TRBJ1-4; CDR3: CATSDTSYGGEKLFF; DNA: TGTGCCACCAGTGACACTTCTTATGGGGGTGAAAAACTGTTTTTT
D: -; size: -; V: TRBV3-1; J: TRBJ2-7; CDR3: CASSPRSAHEQYF; DNA: TGTGCCAGCAGCCCAAGGTCGGCCCACGAGCAGTACTTC
D: -; size: -; V: TRBV19; J: TRBJ2-1; CDR3: CASKVADYNEQFF; DNA: TGTGCCAGTAAGGTAGCGGACTACAATGAGCAGTTCTTC
D: -; size: few; V: TRBV20-1; J: TRBJ1-4; CDR3: CSAHDRGNEKLFF; DNA: TGCAGTGCCCATGACAGAGGAAACGAAAAACTGTTTTTT
D: TRBD2; size: many; V: TRBV7-8; J: TRBJ2-7; CDR3: CASSLGFQRGAYEQYF; DNA: TGTGCCAGCAGCTTAGGTTTCCAGCGGGGGGCCTACGAGCAGTACTTC
D: -; size: many; V: TRBV5-1; J: TRBJ1-5; CDR3: CASSLGGANSNQPQHF; DNA: TGCGCCAGCAGCTTGGGGGGGGCTAATAGCAATCAGCCCCAGCATTTT
D: -; size: many; V: TRBV7-2; J: TRBJ2-7; CDR3: CASSWGGASKAYEQYF; DNA: TGTGCCAGCAGTTGGGGGGGGGCAAGCAAGGCCTACGAGCAGTACTTC
D: -; size: many; V: TRBV7-9; J: TRBJ1-1; CDR3: CASSLVVQLQAFF; DNA: TGTGCCAGCAGCTTAGTTGTGCAGCTACAAGCTTTCTTT